What follows are 20 T cell receptor beta chains derived from one specimen sequenced in a study of blood T cells in healthy people across ages. Using a J-beta primer mix together with a sample-barcoded 5' primer, a second PCR was run for roughly 6 to 11 cycles. TCRdb passed the 5' RACE reads through MiXCR, listing each CDR3 protein once. The sample lists roughly 800,000 distinct CDR3 sequences, roughly 26% occurring once. A further study also used this sample, focusing on T cells of mothers and their children.

Sequencing was performed on blood. Every receptor here comes from a boy between 10 and 17 years old in good health.

V usage is TRBV12-3 or TRBV12-4 and J usage is TRBJ2-5; D tentatively fits TRBD1 or TRBD2 (7 bases each). The ends were cut back, 3 bases at V and 11 bases at J, with 19 bases in the middle. CDR3 length: 14 residues. CDR3 in amino acids: CASSFRGRDEEQYF. For the CDR3, the DNA is TGTGCCAGCAGTTTCAGGGGGAGGGATGAAGAGCAGTACTTC.

The chain employs TRBV3-1 and TRBJ1-1, with 7 nucleotides matching TRBD1. The ends lost 0 bases at V and 10 bases at J; junction bases unmatched: 8. CDR3 length equals 14 residues. Germline V gene lookup returns CDR1 LGHDT and CDR2 YNNKEL (reference sequence). CDR3 residues: CASSQELQGTVAFF. The CDR3 DNA reads TGTGCCAGCAGCCAAGAATTACAGGGGACGGTAGCTTTCTTT.

The gene calls are TRBV12-3 or TRBV12-4 and TRBJ1-3, with D maybe TRBD1 (5 bases). V was cut by 5 bases and J by 6 bases, with 11 bases left in between. The CDR3 consists of 13 residues. The CDR3 spells CASSPPTVNTIYF. The CDR3 nucleotides are TGTGCCAGCAGTCCCCCGACAGTAAACACCATATATTTT.

V is TRBV7-3 and J is TRBJ2-3, with a weak D call TRBD2 (6 bases). This CDR3 region has 17 residues. V was cut by 3 bases and J by 4 bases, with 20 bases left in between. The germline V gene has CDR1 SGHTA and CDR2 FQGTGA. CDR3 DNA: TGTGCCAGCAGCTTTTTCCCTCCGACTAGTGGGGCAGATACGCAGTATTTT. The encoded protein is CASSFFPPTSGADTQYF. Full variable domain (outside the CDR3, taken from reference TRBV7-3 and TRBJ2-3): GAGVSQTPSNKVTEKGKYVELRCDPISGHTALYWYRQSLGQGPEFLIYFQGTGAADDSGLPNDRFFAVRPEGSVSTLKIQRTERGDSAVYLCASSFFPPTSGADTQYFGPGTRLTVL.

The chain carries TRBV4-1 and TRBJ2-5; 13 bases line up with TRBD2. The CDR3 runs 16 residues. Germline CDR1 is MGHRA and CDR2 is YSYEKL. V gave up 2 bases and J gave up 4 bases; unmatched junction bases: 4. As DNA, the CDR3 is TGCGCCAGCAGCCAATCTACTAGCGGGGGGGCAGAGACCCAGTACTTC. Amino acids: CASSQSTSGGAETQYF.

V and J are TRBV2 and TRBJ2-7, with D unclear. V shed 7 bases and J shed 2 bases, with 12 bases lying between them. Germline CDR1 and CDR2: SNHLY and FYNNEI. The CDR3 has 13 amino acids. The CDR3: CASTLLQTYEQYF. The CDR3 DNA reads as TGTGCCAGCACCTTACTACAGACCTACGAGCAGTACTTC.

The chain recombines TRBV6-5 with TRBJ1-4; the D is unclear. Germline lookup yields CDR1 MNHEY and CDR2 SVGAGI. V was cut by 2 bases and J by 4 bases, with 11 bases left in between. The CDR3 contains 15 residues. The DNA for the CDR3 is TGTGCCAGCAGTTACATGGGCCGTCTTAATGAAAAACTGTTTTTT. It translates to CASSYMGRLNEKLFF.

The rearrangement uses TRBV20-1 and TRBJ2-1; TRBD1 matches 7 bases. Germline values: CDR1 DFQATT, CDR2 SNEGSKA (reference sequence). The CDR3 consists of 11 residues. J gave up 7 bases and V 4 bases, and 1 base lay outside the gene matches. The DNA for the CDR3 is TGCAGTGCTAAACAGGGGAATGAGCAGTTCTTC. Protein sequence: CSAKQGNEQFF.

The chain is built from TRBV29-1 and TRBJ2-1; D uncertain. The CDR3 consists of 15 residues. Germline V gene data show CDR1 as SQVTM and CDR2 as ANQGSEA. Between the trimmed V and J ends, which lost 1 base and 1 base, there was a span of 11 bases. This CDR3 reads CSVEGLEGSYNEQFF. The CDR3 DNA reads TGCAGCGTTGAAGGATTGGAAGGGTCCTACAATGAGCAGTTCTTC.

V usage is TRBV29-1 and J usage is TRBJ2-3; D is ambiguous. V was shortened by 4 bases and J by 0 bases, with 11 bases between the two germline ends. Looked up from germline, CDR1 is SQVTM and CDR2 is ANQGSEA. CDR3 size: 14 residues. The CDR3 DNA follows: TGCAGCGTTGCATCGGTGGCAAGCACAGATACGCAGTATTTT. It specifies CSVASVASTDTQYF.

V is TRBV7-9 and J is TRBJ1-6; possible D gene TRBD1, 5 bases. Germline loops: CDR1 SEHNR, CDR2 FQNEAQ (reference sequence). Trimming took off 1 base at V and 9 bases at J, with 13 bases between the two ends. The length of the CDR3 is 15 residues. The CDR3 DNA follows: TGTGCCAGCAGCTTAGGGGTTAGCGGGGCTTCACCCCTCCACTTT. Protein sequence: CASSLGVSGASPLHF.

Worth noting for this clonotype: The conserved final phenylalanine or tryptophan is absent from the CDR3, which likely points to a read error. This chain joins TRBV12-3 or TRBV12-4 and TRBJ1-6, with D perhaps TRBD1 (5 bases). V gave up 3 bases and J gave up 5 bases, with 11 bases separating them. The CDR3 is made up of 15 amino acids. The CDR3: CASSFEGLDNSPLHL. The CDR3 DNA reads as TGTGCCAGCAGTTTTGAGGGACTCGATAATTCACCCCTCCACCTT.

This clonotype was observed a handful of times. This chain uses TRBV30 with TRBJ2-7; the D gene could be TRBD1 or TRBD2 (6 bases each). The CDR3 sequence is 13 residues long. V gave up 3 bases and J gave up 3 bases, with 12 bases separating them. Germline V lookup: CDR1 GTSNPN, CDR2 SVGIG (reference sequence). CDR3 residues: CAWSEGGNYEQYF. The CDR3 region has the DNA TGTGCCTGGAGCGAGGGGGGAAACTACGAGCAGTACTTC.

V gene TRBV9 combines with J gene TRBJ2-1; TRBD1 matches at 12 bases. Germline V gene data show CDR1 as SGDLS and CDR2 as YYNGEE. This CDR3 has 16 residues. Germline trimming cut 4 bases from V and 7 bases from J; bases unmatched to any gene: 9. CDR3 region: CASSSRGDRGPNEQFF. The CDR3 DNA sequence: TGTGCCAGCAGCTCGCGTGGGGACAGGGGGCCGAATGAGCAGTTCTTC. The full variable domain, completed using reference TRBV9 and TRBJ2-1, is DSGVTQTPKHLITATGQRVTLRCSPRSGDLSVYWYQQSLDQGLQFLIQYYNGEERAKGNILERFSAQQFPDLHSELNLSSLELGDSALYFCASSSRGDRGPNEQFFGPGTRLTVL.

The table lists this clonotype with a few counts. V and J are TRBV7-2 and TRBJ2-1; 11 nucleotides line up with TRBD2. V was clipped by 4 bases and J by 8 bases; unmatched bases: 7. This CDR3 has 15 residues. CDR1 is SGHTA and CDR2 is FQGNSA in the germline V gene. Here the CDR3 DNA reads TGTGCCAGCAGCTCGACTAGCGGGGCTGGGGATGAGCAGTTCTTC. Its protein product is CASSSTSGAGDEQFF. The entire variable domain, with the rest obtained from reference TRBV7-2 and TRBJ2-1, is as follows: GAGVSQSPSNKVTEKGKDVELRCDPISGHTALYWYRQSLGQGLEFLIYFQGNSAPDKSGLPSDRFSAERTGGSVSTLTIQRTQQEDSAVYLCASSSTSGAGDEQFFGPGTRLTVL.

The chain couples TRBV4-1 to TRBJ1-6; 8 nucleotides agree with TRBD1. The J segment lost 7 bases and the V segment lost 1 base, leaving 15 bases of the junction unmatched. Germline lookup yields CDR1 MGHRA and CDR2 YSYEKL. The CDR3 loop spans 19 amino acids. CDR3 sequence reads: CASSQAGQEPRRENSPLHF. In DNA form, the CDR3 reads TGCGCCAGCAGCCAAGCGGGACAGGAGCCACGACGGGAGAATTCACCCCTCCACTTT.

V is TRBV5-1 and J is TRBJ2-1; D is unclear. The CDR3 spans 14 residues. Germline V gives CDR1 SGHRS, CDR2 YFSETQ. V was clipped by 0 bases and J by 3 bases, with 7 bases between them. CDR3 residues: CASSLEADYNEQFF. Here the CDR3 DNA reads TGCGCCAGCAGCTTGGAGGCAGACTACAATGAGCAGTTCTTC.

This chain uses TRBV20-1 with TRBJ2-3; TRBD2 agrees at 9 bases. V lost 0 bases, J lost 8 bases, and 9 bases stayed unmatched. Germline V CDR1 and CDR2: DFQATT, SNEGSKA (reference sequence). The CDR3 is made up of 15 amino acids. CDR3 protein: CSAREASGDLATQYF. The CDR3 DNA is TGCAGTGCTAGAGAGGCTAGCGGGGATCTGGCTACGCAGTATTTT.

The chain employs TRBV5-1 and TRBJ2-7; D is ambiguous. With 4 bases removed from V and 2 bases from J, the gap between germline ends came to 13 bases. The CDR3 extends over 14 amino acids. Germline V gene sequence: CDR1 SGHRS, CDR2 YFSETQ. Here the CDR3 DNA reads TGCGCCAGCAGCACCTTTTCCCGGACCTACGAGCAGTACTTC. Protein sequence: CASSTFSRTYEQYF.

The CDR3 DNA reads TGTGCCAGCAGTTTTCGGGACATGCGGGGCTACACCTTC. This sequence encodes CASSFRDMRGYTF. The gene calls are TRBV12-3 or TRBV12-4 and TRBJ1-2, with a tentative D call TRBD1 (6 bases). There are 13 residues in the CDR3. V lost 3 bases and J 8 bases, leaving 13 bases between the germline ends.